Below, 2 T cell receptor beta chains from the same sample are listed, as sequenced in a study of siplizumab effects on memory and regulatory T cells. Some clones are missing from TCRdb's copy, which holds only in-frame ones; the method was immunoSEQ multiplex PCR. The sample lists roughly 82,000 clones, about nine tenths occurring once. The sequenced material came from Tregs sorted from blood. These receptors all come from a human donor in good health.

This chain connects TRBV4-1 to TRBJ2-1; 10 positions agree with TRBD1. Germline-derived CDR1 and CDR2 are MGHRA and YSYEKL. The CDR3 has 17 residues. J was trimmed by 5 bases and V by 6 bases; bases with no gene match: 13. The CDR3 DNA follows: TGCGCCAGCAGTAAGAGAGCCGGGACAGGGGCTAACAATGAGCAGTTCTTC. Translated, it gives CASSKRAGTGANNEQFF.

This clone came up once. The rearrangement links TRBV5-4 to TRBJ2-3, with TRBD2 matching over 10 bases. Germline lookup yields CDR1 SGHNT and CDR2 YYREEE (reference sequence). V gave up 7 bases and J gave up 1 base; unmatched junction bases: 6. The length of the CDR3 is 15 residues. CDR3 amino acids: CASSPGTSGTDTQYF. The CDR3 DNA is TGTGCCAGCTCCCCGGGGACTAGCGGCACAGATACGCAGTATTTT.